Listed here are 21 T cell receptor beta chains from one sample, sequenced in a study of cytotoxic CD8 clonotypes in ibrutinib-treated CLL (dated by TCRdb to 2020 to 2022). The receptor library was made with the immunoSEQ multiplex PCR assay. Held by TCRdb, this immuneACCESS table contains in-frame sequences only and omits some clones. Under half of the omission traces to an unresolved V gene where checked; the cause of the rest is unknown. The sample contains tens of thousands of clones, 85% to 90% of them found a single time. The biggest ten clones account for over 5% of the sample. Material: PBMCs, obtained before ibrutinib treatment. The receptors stem from a human donor with chronic lymphocytic leukemia.

This clone occurred once. The chain uses TRBV30 and TRBJ2-6, with D unresolved. Trimming removed 2 bases from V and 5 bases from J, with 10 bases in between. Germline V gene lookup returns CDR1 GTSNPN and CDR2 SVGIG (reference sequence). This CDR3 comprises 14 residues. In nucleotides, the CDR3 is TGTGCCTGGAGTACAGAGGTGAGGGCCAACGTCCTGACTTTC. Amino acid sequence: CAWSTEVRANVLTF.

The rearrangement joins TRBV19 to TRBJ2-5, with D possibly being TRBD1 or TRBD2 (5 bases each). Per germline, CDR1 LNHDA and CDR2 SQIVND (reference sequence). The CDR3 runs 18 residues. The V gene lost 5 bases and the J gene lost 0 bases, with 22 bases spanning the gap. The CDR3 DNA reads as TGTGCCAGTAGTCCAGGGACGGCGGTAACTTGGTACCAAGAGACCCAGTACTTC. This codes for CASSPGTAVTWYQETQYF.

The chain uses TRBV6-1 and TRBJ2-3; 8 nucleotides match TRBD2. The V gene end was trimmed by 6 bases and the J gene end by 3 bases; junction bases not matched to a gene: 11. Germline CDR1 reads MNHNS; CDR2 reads SASEGT. The CDR3 contains 16 residues. The CDR3 spells CASRETGTRLTDTQYF. The CDR3 DNA reads as TGTGCCAGCAGAGAAACCGGGACTAGGTTGACAGATACGCAGTATTTT.

The gene calls are TRBV9 and TRBJ2-4; D not resolved. The CDR3 contains 15 residues. Germline CDR1 is SGDLS and CDR2 is YYNGEE. Deletions cut 0 bases from V and 9 bases from J, with 16 bases between. CDR3 DNA: TGTGCCAGCAGCGTAGAAGGTAGGACCCAAGGCATTCAGTACTTC. Amino acids: CASSVEGRTQGIQYF.

This clone was seen more than once but under ten times. The chain recombines TRBV7-6 with TRBJ1-2; D gene ambiguous. The germline V gene has CDR1 SGHVS and CDR2 FNYEAQ. The CDR3 is made up of 11 amino acids. The CDR3 reads CAAVTNYGYTF. The CDR3 DNA is TGTGCAGCTGTCACTAACTATGGCTACACCTTC.

The chain uses TRBV15 and TRBJ1-3, with 7 bases matching TRBD1. CDR3 size: 17 residues. The germline V gene encodes CDR1 LNHNV and CDR2 YYDKDF (reference sequence). The V and J ends lost 1 base and 0 bases, in that order; junction bases with no gene match: 6. The CDR3 region is CATSRAGQVFSGNTIYF. DNA of the CDR3: TGTGCCACCAGCAGAGCTGGACAGGTATTCTCTGGAAACACCATATATTTT.

This clone has a single count. V usage is TRBV14 and J usage is TRBJ1-2; D is unclear. The germline gives CDR1 SGHDN, CDR2 FVKESK. This CDR3 comprises 13 residues. V was pared by 0 bases and J by 5 bases, with 7 bases between. This CDR3 reads CASSQDPNYGYTF. Here the CDR3 DNA reads TGTGCCAGCAGCCAAGACCCAAATTATGGCTACACCTTC. The entire variable domain, with the rest obtained from reference TRBV14 and TRBJ1-2, is as follows: EAGVTQFPSHSVIEKGQTVTLRCDPISGHDNLYWYRRVMGKEIKFLLHFVKESKQDESGMPNNRFLAERTGGTYSTLKVQPAELEDSGVYFCASSQDPNYGYTFGSGTRLTVV.

This chain links TRBV6-5 with TRBJ2-5; 7 bases map to TRBD2. V trimming: 4 bases; J trimming: 1 base; junction bases outside the gene matches: 6. CDR1 is MNHEY, CDR2 SVGAGI, per germline. CDR3 length equals 15 residues. The CDR3 coding sequence is TGTGCCAGCAGTTCATACGGGGGGATCCAAGAGACCCAGTACTTC. This gives the protein CASSSYGGIQETQYF.

CDR3: CASGIVGVYQETQYF. Written as DNA, the CDR3 is TGTGCCAGCGGCATCGTGGGAGTGTATCAAGAGACCCAGTACTTC. The chain couples TRBV27 to TRBJ2-5; D might be TRBD2 (5 bases). V shed 8 bases and J shed 2 bases, with 18 bases lying between them. This CDR3 is 15 amino acids long. Germline lookup yields CDR1 MNHEY and CDR2 SMNVEV (reference sequence).

The chain combines TRBV4-1 with TRBJ1-1; D is unclear. Trimming left V 0 bases short and J 3 bases short, with 5 bases between. Germline V gene data show CDR1 as MGHRA and CDR2 as YSYEKL. The CDR3 extends over 13 amino acids. The CDR3: CASSQDPDTEAFF. The CDR3 DNA follows: TGCGCCAGCAGCCAAGATCCCGACACTGAAGCTTTCTTT.

The chain uses TRBV27 and TRBJ1-1; no firm D call. Trimming shortened V by 5 bases and J by 2 bases, and 12 bases separated the two germline ends. Germline CDR1 MNHEY, CDR2 SMNVEV (reference sequence). There are 14 residues in the CDR3. The CDR3 nucleotides read TGTGCCAGCAGTCCCCCGCGGACCAACACTGAAGCTTTCTTT. Translating it yields CASSPPRTNTEAFF.

The chain combines TRBV18 with TRBJ1-3; D ambiguous. Germline-derived CDR1 and CDR2 are KGHSH and LQKENI. The CDR3 contains 15 residues. V dropped 4 bases and J dropped 0 bases, with 10 bases sitting between them. CDR3 loop: CASSHSTNSGNTIYF. CDR3 bases: TGTGCCAGCTCACATTCTACAAACTCTGGAAACACCATATATTTT. Full variable domain (missing parts from reference TRBV18 and TRBJ1-3): NAGVMQNPRHLVRRRGQEARLRCSPMKGHSHVYWYRQLPEEGLKFMVYLQKENIIDESGMPKERFSAEFPKEGPSILRIQQVVRGDSAAYFCASSHSTNSGNTIYFGEGSWLTVV.

The J gene is TRBJ2-3, the V gene TRBV5-1, with 10 bases aligning to TRBD2. This CDR3 is 15 amino acids long. Germline V gene sequence: CDR1 SGHRS, CDR2 YFSETQ. V lost 4 bases, J lost 2 bases, and 4 bases stayed unmatched. CDR3 DNA: TGCGCCAGCAGCGCGGGACTAGCGACCACAGATACGCAGTATTTT. This encodes CASSAGLATTDTQYF.

V usage is TRBV19 and J usage is TRBJ1-1; D is perhaps TRBD1 (6 bases). The germline V gene has CDR1 LNHDA and CDR2 SQIVND (reference sequence). The CDR3 has 13 amino acids. The V and J ends lost 3 bases and 5 bases respectively, with 10 bases between them. The CDR3 bases are TGTGCCAGTAGTATTGGGGGGCTGACTGAAGCTTTCTTT. Its translation: CASSIGGLTEAFF.

This clone appeared a single time. The chain has TRBV19 and TRBJ2-1; the D is unclear. The V gene lost 3 bases and the J gene lost 10 bases, with 16 bases spanning the gap. The CDR3 covers 14 residues. Germline V gives CDR1 LNHDA, CDR2 SQIVND (reference sequence). Here the CDR3 DNA reads TGTGCCAGTAGTATCCCTGAACGGGTTCGGGAGCAGTTCTTC. Translating gives CASSIPERVREQFF.

The chain recombines TRBV30 with TRBJ1-5; 7 bases line up with TRBD1. The CDR3 extends over 16 amino acids. In germline, CDR1 is GTSNPN, CDR2 SVGIG (reference sequence). V lost 0 bases, J lost 3 bases, and 8 bases stayed unmatched. CDR3 sequence (DNA): TGTGCCTGGAGTGTCAAAGCCGGGACAGTCAATCAGCCCCAGCATTTT. Its protein is CAWSVKAGTVNQPQHF.

This chain uses TRBV6-6 with TRBJ1-4; tentatively, D is TRBD1 (6 bases). CDR1 and CDR2 (germline): MNHNY, SVGAGI (reference sequence). Trimming took off 6 bases at V and 5 bases at J, with 13 bases between the two ends. CDR3 length: 14 residues. The CDR3 sequence is CASSNQGMNEKLFF. Written as DNA, the CDR3 is TGTGCCAGCAGCAACCAGGGGATGAATGAAAAACTGTTTTTT.

The chain has TRBV7-8 and TRBJ1-4; no definite D call. Germline V CDR1 and CDR2: SGHVS, FQNEAQ. This CDR3 has 13 residues. V dropped 5 bases and J dropped 8 bases, with 12 bases sitting between them. DNA of the CDR3: TGTGCCAGCAGCCAAGCGACCCGGGAAAAACTGTTTTTT. This encodes CASSQATREKLFF.

This chain connects TRBV7-3 to TRBJ2-3, with D hard to call. V was trimmed by 2 bases and J by 6 bases, leaving 6 bases between them. The CDR3 has 12 amino acids. CDR1 is SGHTA and CDR2 is FQGTGA in the germline V gene. This CDR3 is CASSLVPDTQYF. The CDR3 DNA follows: TGTGCCAGCAGCTTAGTTCCCGATACGCAGTATTTT.

The sample holds many counts of this clone. V gene TRBV29-1 combines with J gene TRBJ2-7; 8 bases are shared with TRBD1. This CDR3 comprises 13 residues. CDR1 and CDR2 from the germline V gene are SQVTM and ANQGSEA. V trimming: 1 base; J trimming: 9 bases; junction bases outside the gene matches: 8. CDR3 coding DNA: TGCAGCGTTGAAGGGACAGGGACTTTCGGGCAGTACTTC. Translation gives CSVEGTGTFGQYF.

With regard to this clone: One end of the junction varies from germline; a read error may be responsible. The chain links TRBV18 to TRBJ2-1; 13 bases line up with TRBD2. CDR1 is KGHSH and CDR2 is LQKENI in the germline V gene. The CDR3 sequence is 15 residues long. The CDR3 nucleotides are TGTGCCAGCACACCGGGACTAGCGGGAAACAATGAGCAGTTCTTC. It specifies CASTPGLAGNNEQFF.